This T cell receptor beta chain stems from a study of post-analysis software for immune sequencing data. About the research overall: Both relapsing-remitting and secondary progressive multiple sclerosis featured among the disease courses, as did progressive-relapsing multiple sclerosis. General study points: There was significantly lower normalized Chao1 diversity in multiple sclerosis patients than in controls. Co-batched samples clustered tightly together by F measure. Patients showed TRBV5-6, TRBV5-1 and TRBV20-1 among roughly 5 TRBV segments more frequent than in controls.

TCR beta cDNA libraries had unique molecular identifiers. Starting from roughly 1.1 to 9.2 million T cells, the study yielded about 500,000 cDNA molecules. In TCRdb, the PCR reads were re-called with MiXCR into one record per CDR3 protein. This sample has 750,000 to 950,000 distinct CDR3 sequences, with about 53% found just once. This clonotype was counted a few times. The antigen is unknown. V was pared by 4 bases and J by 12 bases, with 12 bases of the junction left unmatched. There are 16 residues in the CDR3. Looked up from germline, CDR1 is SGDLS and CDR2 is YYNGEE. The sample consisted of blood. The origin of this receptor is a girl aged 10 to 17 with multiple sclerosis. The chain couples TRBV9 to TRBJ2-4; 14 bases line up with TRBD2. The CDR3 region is CASSLRTSGGLDTQYF. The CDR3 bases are TGTGCCAGCAGCCTTCGGACTAGCGGGGGGCTCGACACTCAGTACTTC.